A selection of T cell receptor beta chains follows, all from one sample in a study of blood T cell repertoires in COVID-19. The assay was immunoSEQ multiplex PCR, and TCRdb's table has in-frame clones only and misses some. Among a few hundred thousand clones, 70% to 90% were seen once, and the ten largest hold about an eighth. The specimen was peripheral blood. Every receptor here comes from a woman in her sixties or seventies with acute or convalescent COVID-19. CDR3s include the opening cysteine and the closing phenylalanine or tryptophan. A D gene is named only where the DNA matches it firmly. Clone size is shown for a subset of rows, as once, few, many or a class of expanded clone.

TRBD1	TRBV19	TRBJ1-2	.	CASRPEPGTVNGYTF	TGTGCCAGTAGACCAGAACCCGGGACAGTTAATGGCTACACCTTC
.	TRBV10-3	TRBJ1-2	.	CAINNRDINYGYTF	TGTGCCATCAATAACAGGGATATAAACTATGGCTACACCTTC
TRBD2	TRBV19	TRBJ2-1	.	CASGGGREREQFF	TGTGCCAGTGGCGGAGGGAGGGAGAGAGAGCAGTTCTTC
TRBD1	TRBV4-2	TRBJ1-6	.	CASSQELGTASYSPLHF	TGTGCCAGCAGCCAAGAACTGGGGACAGCCTCTTATTCACCCCTCCACTTT
.	TRBV7-2	TRBJ1-1	.	CASSFTPTRGLQAFF	TGTGCCAGCAGTTTTACACCGACAAGGGGCCTTCAAGCTTTCTTT
.	TRBV6-5	TRBJ1-2	.	CATLDSLYGYTF	TGTGCCACCCTGGACAGCCTCTATGGCTACACCTTC
TRBD1	TRBV20-1	TRBJ1-1	.	CSASMFSRDRVPEVTEAFF	TGCAGTGCTAGTATGTTTTCGCGGGACAGGGTGCCGGAAGTCACTGAAGCTTTCTTT
.	TRBV7-2	TRBJ2-2	.	CASSLAGSGLHTGELFF	TGTGCCAGCAGCTTAGCGGGTTCCGGACTCCACACCGGGGAGCTGTTTTTT
TRBD2	TRBV19	TRBJ2-2	.	CASSLAGGYTGELFF	TGTGCCAGTAGTCTAGCGGGAGGATACACCGGGGAGCTGTTTTTT
.	TRBV6-2/TRBV6-3	TRBJ1-2	.	CASNPHRINDLGYTF	TGTGCCAGCAACCCCCACAGGATAAACGACCTTGGCTACACCTTC
.	TRBV3-1/TRBV3-2	TRBJ2-7	.	CASSQIGTGRSYEQYF	TGTGCCAGCAGCCAAATTGGTACAGGAAGGTCCTACGAGCAGTACTTC
TRBD1	TRBV9	TRBJ2-1	once	CASSTGTGHNEQFF	TGTGCCAGCAGTACCGGGACAGGGCACAATGAGCAGTTCTTC
.	TRBV6-5	TRBJ1-2	.	CASSSPRGYTF	TGTGCCAGCAGTTCCCCCAGAGGCTACACCTTC
TRBD2	TRBV7-8	TRBJ2-3	.	CASTSGGGTDTQYF	TGTGCCAGCACTAGCGGAGGAGGCACAGATACGCAGTATTTT
.	TRBV9	TRBJ1-3	.	CASSVGGGSGNTIYF	TGTGCCAGCAGCGTAGGCGGTGGCTCTGGAAACACCATATATTTT
TRBD2	TRBV9	TRBJ2-1	.	CASSPRSGSTYNEQFF	TGTGCCAGCAGCCCACGTAGCGGGAGCACATACAATGAGCAGTTCTTC
.	TRBV29-1	TRBJ1-1	.	CSAEDRGAFF	TGCAGCGCTGAAGACCGAGGGGCTTTCTTT
.	TRBV5-1	TRBJ1-1	.	CASSPARVSDTEAFF	TGCGCCAGCAGCCCGGCGCGGGTTTCGGACACTGAAGCTTTCTTT
.	TRBV28	TRBJ1-2	.	CASSLGGGTYGYTF	TGTGCCAGCAGTTTAGGGGGGGGGACCTATGGCTACACCTTC
TRBD2	TRBV7-2	TRBJ2-7	.	CASSLGEGGLYEQYF	TGTGCCAGCAGCTTAGGGGAGGGAGGGCTCTACGAGCAGTACTTC
TRBD2	TRBV7-6	TRBJ2-3	.	CASSSSFGLALTDTQYF	TGTGCCAGCAGCTCTTCCTTTGGACTAGCCCTCACAGATACGCAGTATTTT
.	TRBV5-1	TRBJ2-3	.	CASSFGSRPDTQYF	TGCGCCAGCAGCTTCGGGAGCCGCCCAGATACGCAGTATTTT
.	TRBV7-3	TRBJ2-1	.	CASSFIGSYNEQFF	TGTGCCAGCAGCTTTATCGGGTCCTACAATGAGCAGTTCTTC
.	TRBV29-1	TRBJ2-5	.	CSVADYQETQYF	TGCAGCGTTGCGGACTACCAAGAGACCCAGTACTTC
TRBD1	TRBV18	TRBJ1-1	.	CASSPQGALNTEAFF	TGTGCCAGCTCACCGCAGGGGGCATTGAACACTGAAGCTTTCTTT
.	TRBV10-3	TRBJ2-2	.	CAISRSGPDTGELFF	TGTGCCATCAGTAGGAGCGGGCCGGACACCGGGGAGCTGTTTTTT
.	TRBV4-1	TRBJ2-1	.	CASSQGGVLGDEQFF	TGCGCCAGCAGCCAAGGGGGCGTATTGGGCGATGAGCAGTTCTTC
.	TRBV6-1	TRBJ1-5	.	CASSETNNQPQHF	TGTGCCAGCAGTGAAACAAACAATCAGCCCCAGCATTTT
TRBD2	TRBV28	TRBJ2-3	.	CASSWSGRATYTQYF	TGTGCCAGCAGTTGGAGCGGGAGGGCCACGTATACGCAGTATTTT
.	TRBV19	TRBJ2-7	.	CASSASLVPGASYEQYF	TGTGCCAGTAGTGCCTCCTTAGTCCCAGGGGCCTCCTACGAGCAGTACTTC
TRBD2	TRBV3-1/TRBV3-2	TRBJ2-5	.	CASSHPPGLAGGQATQYF	TGTGCCAGCAGCCATCCCCCGGGACTAGCGGGAGGGCAAGCGACCCAGTACTTC
.	TRBV6-5	TRBJ1-1	.	CASSYSEGIHEAFF	TGTGCCAGCAGTTACTCCGAGGGTATTCATGAAGCTTTCTTT